This T cell receptor beta chain was captured by sequencing in a study of T cell responses to AZD1222 COVID-19 vaccine. Libraries were prepared by immunoSEQ multiplex PCR; TCRdb keeps only in-frame clonotypes and omits some of them. The sample lists some 160,000 clones, approximately 89% occurring once. V dropped 2 bases and J dropped 0 bases, with 12 bases sitting between them. The length of the CDR3 is 15 residues. Germline V gene sequence: CDR1 SGHNT, CDR2 YYREEE (reference sequence). Worth noting for this clone: Its target is not known.

General study results and limits: Spike-specific TCR breadth and depth grew following two AZD1222 doses.

V usage is TRBV5-4 and J usage is TRBJ2-7, with D maybe TRBD1 (5 bases). Here the sequenced sample was peripheral blood, taken on day 0 of AZD1222 vaccination. This sequence originates from an adult in good health. The CDR3 DNA is TGTGCCAGCAGCTTACAGGACGGCAACTCCTACGAGCAGTACTTC. This encodes CASSLQDGNSYEQYF.